This entry lists 24 T cell receptor beta chains sequenced from one sample in a study of beta chain features in type 1 diabetes. Study-level results: Type 1 diabetes patients showed a moderate but significant shortening of TCRB CDR3s in all four CD4+ subsets.

Reverse transcribing all isolated RNA meant expressed TCRB transcripts were sequenced. TCRdb's table, derived via immunoSEQ multiplex PCR, lists solely in-frame clones and lacks some. This table has a few hundred thousand clones, over 10% appearing once. Their cognate antigens are unknown. The sequenced material came from naive CD4+ T cells from blood. The receptors derive from a young woman with type 1 diabetes.

The rearrangement links TRBV20-1 to TRBJ1-1; D ambiguous. The CDR3 extends over 11 amino acids. V lost 5 bases and J lost 4, with 8 bases in between. The germline V gene encodes CDR1 DFQATT and CDR2 SNEGSKA (reference sequence). The CDR3 reads CSALGGTEAFF. In nucleotides, the CDR3 is TGCAGTGCTCTCGGAGGCACTGAAGCTTTCTTT.

The chain uses TRBV5-4 and TRBJ2-5, with 7 bases fitting TRBD1. CDR3 size: 15 residues. Trimming at V came to 0 bases and at J to 9 bases, leaving 11 bases not matched to a gene. Germline V gene sequence: CDR1 SGHNT, CDR2 YYREEE (reference sequence). The CDR3 DNA sequence: TGTGCCAGCAGCTTGGCCATGACAGGGAGAGTTGCCCAGTACTTC. It yields the protein CASSLAMTGRVAQYF.

This clone has more than one count but fewer than ten. V gene TRBV28 combines with J gene TRBJ2-4, with a tentative D call TRBD2 (5 bases). V lost 3 bases, J lost 0 bases, and 21 bases lay in between. Germline V lookup: CDR1 MDHEN, CDR2 SYDVKM. The CDR3 has 19 residues. CDR3 protein: CASSFARRRAVLAKNIQYF. CDR3 nucleotide sequence: TGTGCCAGCAGTTTCGCCAGGAGGAGAGCTGTGTTAGCCAAAAACATTCAGTACTTC.

CDR3 loop: CASSPVGGYGYTF. Written as DNA, the CDR3 is TGTGCCAGCAGCCCTGTCGGGGGCTATGGCTACACCTTC. The V call is TRBV7-2, the J call TRBJ1-2; D is possibly TRBD1 (5 bases). The V end lost 5 bases, the J end lost 4 bases, and 11 bases lay between the germline ends. The length of the CDR3 is 13 residues. Per the germline V gene, CDR1 is SGHTA and CDR2 is FQGNSA.

A few counts support this clone. This chain joins TRBV5-1 and TRBJ2-2, with 7 nucleotides matching TRBD1. J gave up 0 bases and V 7 bases, and 6 bases lay outside the gene matches. Per germline, CDR1 SGHRS and CDR2 YFSETQ. This CDR3 spans 15 amino acids. The chain's CDR3 is CASGDQGANTGELFF. CDR3 bases: TGCGCCAGCGGCGACCAGGGGGCGAACACCGGGGAGCTGTTTTTT.

This clone was detected only a few times. V usage is TRBV5-1 and J usage is TRBJ2-5; 7 positions agree with TRBD2. V lost 0 bases and J lost 1; bases outside the gene matches: 6. The germline V gene has CDR1 SGHRS and CDR2 YFSETQ. The CDR3 extends over 16 amino acids. CDR3 sequence: CASSLGLAVLQETQYF. CDR3 nucleotide sequence: TGCGCCAGCAGCTTGGGTCTAGCGGTACTCCAAGAGACCCAGTACTTC. The whole variable domain, remainder taken from reference TRBV5-1 and TRBJ2-5, is KAGVTQTPRYLIKTRGQQVTLSCSPISGHRSVSWYQQTPGQGLQFLFEYFSETQRNKGNFPGRFSGRQFSNSRSEMNVSTLELGDSALYLCASSLGLAVLQETQYFGPGTRLLVL.

The rearrangement joins TRBV5-1 to TRBJ2-1; 10 bases match TRBD2. The CDR3 totals 15 residues. The V gene's germline CDR1 is SGHRS and CDR2 YFSETQ. Trimming removed 7 bases from V and 7 bases from J; junction bases left unmatched: 11. DNA of the CDR3: TGCGCCAGCCGGGTCCTAGCGGGAGTAGTGAATGAGCAGTTCTTC. This translates into CASRVLAGVVNEQFF.

This clone turned up a few times. The V gene is TRBV5-4, the J gene TRBJ2-7, with 11 nucleotides matching TRBD1. J was trimmed by 3 bases and V by 0 bases; bases with no gene match: 2. The CDR3 extends over 15 amino acids. Per germline, CDR1 SGHNT and CDR2 YYREEE (reference sequence). The CDR3 is CASSLGGTGGYEQYF. The CDR3 DNA reads as TGTGCCAGCAGCTTGGGTGGGACAGGGGGCTACGAGCAGTACTTC.

The gene calls are TRBV9 and TRBJ1-5; D uncertain. The V end was cut by 3 bases, the J end by 1 base, with 11 bases between. Germline lookup yields CDR1 SGDLS and CDR2 YYNGEE. The CDR3 length is 15 residues. This CDR3 is CASSASFRSNQPQHF. The CDR3 DNA sequence: TGTGCCAGCAGCGCAAGTTTCAGGAGCAATCAGCCCCAGCATTTT.

This chain uses TRBV7-9 with TRBJ1-1, with TRBD1 matching over 9 bases. Germline trimming cut 3 bases from V and 2 bases from J; bases unmatched to any gene: 7. The CDR3 is 16 residues long. Germline V gene sequence: CDR1 SEHNR, CDR2 FQNEAQ (reference sequence). The CDR3 region is CASSLGQGGGNTEAFF. The CDR3 region has the DNA TGTGCCAGCAGCTTGGGACAGGGTGGGGGCAACACTGAAGCTTTCTTT.

The sample holds a few counts of this clone. The gene calls are TRBV30 and TRBJ1-1; TRBD1 matches at 7 bases. CDR3 length: 14 amino acids. The ends lost 5 bases at V and 7 bases at J; junction bases unmatched: 13. Germline CDR1 is GTSNPN and CDR2 is SVGIG (reference sequence). CDR3 in amino acids: CAWARRTGRIEAFF. The DNA of the CDR3 is TGTGCCTGGGCGCGACGGACAGGTCGAATTGAAGCTTTCTTT.

There are a few counts of this clone. The V call is TRBV10-3, the J call TRBJ1-3, with a weak D call TRBD1 (6 bases). V lost 4 bases and J 1 base, leaving 8 bases between the germline ends. CDR3 length: 14 residues. Per the germline V gene, CDR1 is ENHRY and CDR2 is SYGVKD. In nucleotides, the CDR3 is TGTGCCATCAGTGGACAGGTTTCTGGAAACACCATATATTTT. This codes for CAISGQVSGNTIYF.

This clone has more than one count but fewer than ten. The chain carries TRBV2 and TRBJ2-3; TRBD2 matches at 13 bases. This CDR3 has 15 amino acids. Germline CDR1 reads SNHLY; CDR2 reads FYNNEI. The V gene end was trimmed by 7 bases and the J gene end by 1 base; junction bases not matched to a gene: 2. The CDR3 sequence is CASIGLAGGTDTQYF. The CDR3 nucleotides are TGTGCCAGCATTGGACTAGCGGGGGGCACAGATACGCAGTATTTT.

CDR3 sequence: CASTRWGEWNEQFF. CDR3 DNA: TGTGCCAGCACCCGATGGGGGGAGTGGAATGAGCAGTTCTTC. The chain joins TRBV7-9 to TRBJ2-1; tentatively, D is TRBD2 (6 bases). There are 14 residues in the CDR3. The V gene lost 7 bases and the J gene lost 7 bases, with 17 bases spanning the gap. The germline V gene has CDR1 SEHNR and CDR2 FQNEAQ (reference sequence).

J is TRBJ2-7 and V is TRBV4-3, with 8 bases fitting TRBD2. Germline assignment: CDR1 LGHNA and CDR2 YSLEER. Trimming cost V 3 bases and J 7 bases; bases outside gene matches: 23. The CDR3 spans 19 residues. This CDR3 reads CASSHPGASGWPGSCEQYF. The CDR3 DNA sequence: TGCGCCAGCAGCCACCCCGGGGCTAGCGGGTGGCCGGGTTCGTGTGAGCAGTACTTC.

This rearrangement joins TRBV7-2 to TRBJ1-5; the D is unclear. Germline V lookup: CDR1 SGHTA, CDR2 FQGNSA. There are 11 residues in the CDR3. V dropped 8 bases and J dropped 4 bases, with 6 bases sitting between them. The CDR3 loop reads CASGNNQPQHF. The DNA for the CDR3 is TGTGCCAGCGGCAATAATCAGCCCCAGCATTTT. Drawing the rest from reference TRBV7-2 and TRBJ1-5, the complete variable domain is GAGVSQSPSNKVTEKGKDVELRCDPISGHTALYWYRQSLGQGLEFLIYFQGNSAPDKSGLPSDRFSAERTGGSVSTLTIQRTQQEDSAVYLCASGNNQPQHFGDGTRLSIL.

This sequence joins TRBV5-1 and TRBJ2-5; no clear D gene. CDR3 size: 13 residues. Trimming took off 3 bases at V and 4 bases at J, with 10 bases between the two ends. The germline V gene has CDR1 SGHRS and CDR2 YFSETQ. The CDR3 DNA sequence: TGCGCCAGCAGCTCGGGTCTGGGAGAGACCCAGTACTTC. This gives the protein CASSSGLGETQYF.

The chain has TRBV5-1 and TRBJ2-1, with 11 nucleotides matching TRBD2. This CDR3 spans 15 amino acids. Germline V gives CDR1 SGHRS, CDR2 YFSETQ. V lost 7 bases, J lost 5 bases, and 8 bases stayed unmatched. The CDR3 spells CASGAVAGGHNEQFF. Here the CDR3 DNA reads TGCGCCAGCGGAGCCGTAGCGGGGGGGCACAATGAGCAGTTCTTC.

The chain is built from TRBV20-1 and TRBJ2-3; the match to TRBD2 covers 7 bases. With 3 bases clipped from V and 15 bases from J, the junction kept 9 bases outside the gene matches. Germline V gene lookup returns CDR1 DFQATT and CDR2 SNEGSKA (reference sequence). The CDR3 sequence is 11 residues long. CDR3 amino acids: CSARASRESYF. In DNA, the CDR3 is TGCAGTGCTAGGGCCTCGCGGGAGAGTTATTTT.

This clone was observed a few times. CDR3 residues: CASSIARGSNQPQHF. The DNA of the CDR3 is TGTGCCAGTAGTATCGCCCGGGGTAGCAATCAGCCCCAGCATTTT. The chain recombines TRBV19 with TRBJ1-5; D uncertain. This CDR3 spans 15 amino acids. CDR1 is LNHDA and CDR2 is SQIVND in the germline V gene (reference sequence). V was pared by 3 bases and J by 0 bases, with 9 bases between.

This clone came up a few times. The gene calls are TRBV30 and TRBJ1-5; D not certain. V was clipped by 3 bases and J by 0 bases, with 24 bases between them. The CDR3 has 19 residues. From germline, CDR1 is GTSNPN and CDR2 SVGIG (reference sequence). Written as DNA, the CDR3 is TGTGCCTGGAGCCGGGTCGAGGGAGGGTCCCTCGATAGCAATCAGCCCCAGCATTTT. It yields the protein CAWSRVEGGSLDSNQPQHF. The variable domain in full, completed from reference TRBV30 and TRBJ1-5, reads SQTIHQWPATLVQPVGSPLSLECTVEGTSNPNLYWYRQAAGRGLQLLFYSVGIGQISSEVPQNLSASRPQDRQFILSSKKLLLSDSGFYLCAWSRVEGGSLDSNQPQHFGDGTRLSIL.

This clone was detected a few times. The gene calls are TRBV4-3 and TRBJ1-4, with 8 bases identical to TRBD1. The CDR3 totals 17 residues. Germline loops: CDR1 LGHNA, CDR2 YSLEER. V gave up 1 base and J gave up 8 bases; unmatched junction bases: 12. In DNA form, the CDR3 reads TGCGCCAGCAGCCAAGCGCCGACTGGACAGGGAACCGAAAAACTGTTTTTT. Translated, it gives CASSQAPTGQGTEKLFF.

This clone was observed a few times. V usage is TRBV7-8 and J usage is TRBJ2-6, with D perhaps matching TRBD1 (6 bases). CDR3 size: 17 residues. Between the trimmed V and J ends, which lost 5 bases and 0 bases, there was a span of 14 bases. Germline V lookup: CDR1 SGHVS, CDR2 FQNEAQ. The chain's CDR3 is CASSLRDKLSGANVLTF. CDR3 sequence (DNA): TGTGCCAGCAGCCTCCGGGACAAGCTCTCTGGGGCCAACGTCCTGACTTTC.

The V and J genes are TRBV5-4 and TRBJ2-4, with 7 positions matching TRBD2. The CDR3 contains 16 residues. Germline values: CDR1 SGHNT, CDR2 YYREEE (reference sequence). V trimming: 3 bases; J trimming: 3 bases; junction bases outside the gene matches: 9. The CDR3 region is CASSSYSRDYKNIQYF. The DNA of the CDR3 is TGTGCCAGCAGCTCGTACTCCCGGGACTACAAAAACATTCAGTACTTC.